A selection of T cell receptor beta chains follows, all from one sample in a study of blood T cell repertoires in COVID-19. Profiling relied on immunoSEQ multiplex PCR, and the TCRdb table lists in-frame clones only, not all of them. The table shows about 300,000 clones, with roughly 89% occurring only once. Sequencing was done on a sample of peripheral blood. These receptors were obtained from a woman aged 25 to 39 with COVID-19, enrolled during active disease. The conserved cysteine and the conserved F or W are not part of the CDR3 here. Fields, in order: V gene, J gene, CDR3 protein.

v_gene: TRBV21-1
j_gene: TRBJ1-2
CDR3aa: ASSTLPKPGTDYGYT

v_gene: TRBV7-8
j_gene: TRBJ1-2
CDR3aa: ASSRDRVGSYGYT

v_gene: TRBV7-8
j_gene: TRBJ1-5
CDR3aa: ASSPGVANQPQH

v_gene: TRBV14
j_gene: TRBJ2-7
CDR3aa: ASSPTLYEQY

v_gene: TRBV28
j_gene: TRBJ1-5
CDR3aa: ASHSNQPQH

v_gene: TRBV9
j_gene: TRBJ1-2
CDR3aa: ASRRSTENPYGYT

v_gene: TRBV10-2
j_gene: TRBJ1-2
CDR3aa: ASSEVPGANGYT

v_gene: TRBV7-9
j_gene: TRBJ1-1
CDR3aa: ASRIFGQGKIRGTEAF

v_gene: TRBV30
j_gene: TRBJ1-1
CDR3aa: AWRTGTGLPEAF

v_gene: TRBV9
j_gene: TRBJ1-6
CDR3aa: ASRETGYNSPLH

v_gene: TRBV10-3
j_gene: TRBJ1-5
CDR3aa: AIRGEGGNQPQH

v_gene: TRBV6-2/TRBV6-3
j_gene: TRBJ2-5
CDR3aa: ASSYPALAGWTQY

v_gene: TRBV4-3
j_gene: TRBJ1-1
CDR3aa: ASSQFWGGLAEAF

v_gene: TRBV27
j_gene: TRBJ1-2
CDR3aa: ASSYRGGRGGYT

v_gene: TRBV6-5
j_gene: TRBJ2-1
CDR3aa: ASSRDRGYNEQF

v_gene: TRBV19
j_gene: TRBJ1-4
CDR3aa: ASSIGQATGREKLF

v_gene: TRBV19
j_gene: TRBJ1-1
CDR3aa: ASSRGGTGETEAF

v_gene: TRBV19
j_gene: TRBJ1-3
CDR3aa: ASSIGGRSGNTIY